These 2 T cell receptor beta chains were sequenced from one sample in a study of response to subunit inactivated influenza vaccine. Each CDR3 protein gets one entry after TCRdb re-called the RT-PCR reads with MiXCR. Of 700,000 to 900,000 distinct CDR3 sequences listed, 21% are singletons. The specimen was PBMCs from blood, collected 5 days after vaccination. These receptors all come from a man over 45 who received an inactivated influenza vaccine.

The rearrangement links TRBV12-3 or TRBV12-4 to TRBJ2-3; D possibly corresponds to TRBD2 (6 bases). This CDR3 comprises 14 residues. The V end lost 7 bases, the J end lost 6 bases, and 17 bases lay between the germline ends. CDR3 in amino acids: CASISRGLLDTQYF. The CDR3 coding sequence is TGTGCCAGCATCTCCCGGGGACTTTTGGATACGCAGTATTTT.

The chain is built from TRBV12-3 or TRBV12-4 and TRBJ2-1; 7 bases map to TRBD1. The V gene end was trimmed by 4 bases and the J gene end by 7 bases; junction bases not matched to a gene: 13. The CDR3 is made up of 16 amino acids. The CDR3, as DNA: TGTGCCAGCAGTTCCCTTGACAGGGCGTACGCTAATGAGCAGTTCTTC. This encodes CASSSLDRAYANEQFF.